Listed here are 4 T cell receptor beta chains from one sample, sequenced in a study of radiotherapy plus CTLA-4 blockade in lung cancer. Clones were sequenced by immunoSEQ multiplex PCR, and TCRdb holds only the in-frame ones, with some missing. The sample includes about 77,000 clones, nearly 75% seen only once; the top ten take 9.5% to 10%. This specimen was peripheral blood, taken from a patient treated with radiotherapy plus ipilimumab. These receptors were obtained from a human donor with non-small cell lung cancer whose response to radiotherapy plus ipilimumab could not be evaluated.

The CDR3 DNA is TGCGCCAGCAGCAAAGCGTCTAGCGGGGGCGGCGGCACCGGGGAGCTGTTTTTT. It codes for CASSKASSGGGGTGELFF. This chain joins TRBV4-1 and TRBJ2-2; TRBD2 matches at 10 bases. CDR1 is MGHRA, CDR2 YSYEKL, per germline. The CDR3 has 18 residues. Unmatched junction bases numbered 13, after V lost 5 bases and J lost 4 bases.

This chain connects TRBV27 to TRBJ2-7; 8 bases match TRBD2. V gave up 6 bases and J gave up 0 bases; unmatched junction bases: 7. The CDR3 is made up of 15 amino acids. Germline V gene sequence: CDR1 MNHEY, CDR2 SMNVEV (reference sequence). The CDR3 protein is CASRSGLGSSYEQYF. DNA of the CDR3: TGTGCCAGCAGATCGGGACTAGGAAGCTCCTACGAGCAGTACTTC.

The rearrangement joins TRBV4-1 to TRBJ2-7, with TRBD1 identical over 7 bases. The CDR3 length is 14 residues. The V gene's germline CDR1 is MGHRA and CDR2 YSYEKL. J lost 3 bases, V lost 0 bases, and 2 bases had no gene match. For the CDR3, the DNA is TGCGCCAGCAGCCAAGACAGGGGGAGCTACGAGCAGTACTTC. Its protein product is CASSQDRGSYEQYF.

The chain has TRBV10-3 and TRBJ1-2, with 9 bases identical to TRBD1. Germline V CDR1 and CDR2: ENHRY, SYGVKD. Trimming at V came to 8 bases and at J to 3 bases, leaving 7 bases not matched to a gene. The CDR3 runs 14 residues. CDR3 nucleotide sequence: TGTGCCATCGGGGACAGGGAGAAGGACTATGGCTACACCTTC. Its translation: CAIGDREKDYGYTF.